This passage covers 14 T cell receptor beta chains from one sample sequenced in a study of cytomegalovirus exposure and HLA in healthy donors (dated by TCRdb to the late 2010s). The library was prepared using the immunoSEQ multiplex PCR assay. A mixture of 60 forward primers for TCR Vbeta segments and 13 reverse primers for TCR Jbeta segments was used in the multiplex PCR. Drawn from immuneACCESS, this table holds only the in-frame rearrangements with V and J called that TCRdb kept. Clones are partly lost; checked studies trace under half to an unresolved V gene and leave the rest unexplained. The sample table contains about 170,000 clones; only one count was recorded for roughly 80% of them. The biggest ten clones account for approximately 0.8% of the sample. Input material: PBMCs. The receptors come from a woman under 30 in good health and CMV-seronegative.

The V gene is TRBV7-6, the J gene TRBJ2-1; 8 bases line up with TRBD2. Germline CDR1 is SGHVS and CDR2 is FNYEAQ. CDR3 length: 12 amino acids. The V and J ends lost 5 bases and 12 bases, in that order; junction bases with no gene match: 6. The CDR3 sequence is CASSGDSGMQFF. CDR3 in DNA: TGTGCCAGCAGCGGGGATAGCGGGATGCAGTTCTTC.

This chain connects TRBV5-6 to TRBJ2-7; 8 bases agree with TRBD1. The CDR3 contains 15 residues. The V gene's germline CDR1 is SGHDT and CDR2 YYEEEE. Losses at the gene ends were 4 bases for V and 5 bases for J; bases not matched to a gene: 11. This CDR3 reads CASSPLGTGLHEQYF. CDR3 DNA sequence: TGTGCCAGCAGCCCCCTCGGGACAGGCCTACACGAGCAGTACTTC. The full variable domain, completed using reference TRBV5-6 and TRBJ2-7, is DAGVTQSPTHLIKTRGQQVTLRCSPKSGHDTVSWYQQALGQGPQFIFQYYEEEERQRGNFPDRFSGHQFPNYSSELNVNALLLGDSALYLCASSPLGTGLHEQYFGPGTRLTVT.

The chain has TRBV28 and TRBJ2-3; perhaps TRBD2 as D (6 bases). CDR3 length equals 14 residues. The germline V gene has CDR1 MDHEN and CDR2 SYDVKM. Trimming pared 7 bases from V and 2 bases from J, leaving 13 bases between. This chain's CDR3 is CASNGLPYTDTQYF. The CDR3, as DNA: TGTGCCAGCAACGGACTACCCTACACAGATACGCAGTATTTT.

This clone is a singleton in its sample. This rearrangement joins TRBV10-2 to TRBJ2-7; 8 bases match TRBD1. The CDR3 sequence is 12 residues long. The junction had 4 bases not matched to a gene; V was cut back by 6 bases and J by 6 bases. Germline CDR1 WSHSY, CDR2 SAAADI. In DNA form, the CDR3 reads TGCGCCAGCAGCCGCGGACAGGGCGAGCAGTACTTC. It specifies CASSRGQGEQYF.

The chain recombines TRBV7-9 with TRBJ2-2; D may be TRBD2 (6 bases). CDR1 and CDR2 from the germline V gene are SEHNR and FQNEAQ (reference sequence). The length of the CDR3 is 14 residues. With 5 bases removed from V and 5 bases from J, the gap between germline ends came to 12 bases. Here the CDR3 DNA reads TGTGCCAGCAGCCTGGGACTTGCTACCGGGGAGCTGTTTTTT. Its protein is CASSLGLATGELFF.

This clone was recorded once. J is TRBJ2-7 and V is TRBV4-1; no clear D. The CDR3 has 14 residues. The germline V and J ends were trimmed by 1 base and 0 bases, with 7 bases remaining between them. CDR1 is MGHRA, CDR2 YSYEKL, per germline. As DNA, the CDR3 is TGCGCCAGCAGCCAAGGGCCGTTCTCCTACGAGCAGTACTTC. It encodes CASSQGPFSYEQYF.

This clone showed up just once. A read error may produce the germline difference seen at one junction end. Other DNA sequences in the sample encode the same CDR3. This chain's CDR3 is CASSPAFRSYEQYF. As DNA, the CDR3 is TGTGCTAGCAGTCCCGCCTTCCGGAGCTACGAGCAGTACTTC. The chain links TRBV27 to TRBJ2-7; D gene uncertain. Germline CDR1 is MNHEY and CDR2 is SMNVEV (reference sequence). The CDR3 runs 14 residues.

This sequence joins TRBV5-1 and TRBJ2-7, with 7 bases that match TRBD2. Germline CDR1 is SGHRS and CDR2 is YFSETQ. This CDR3 region has 15 residues. The V and J ends lost 0 bases and 4 bases, in that order; junction bases with no gene match: 7. The CDR3 region is CASSLDGEGRYEQYF. CDR3 bases: TGCGCCAGCAGCTTGGACGGGGAGGGGAGATACGAGCAGTACTTC.

J is TRBJ2-1 and V is TRBV6-1; 10 positions match TRBD2. The germline gives CDR1 MNHNS, CDR2 SASEGT. The CDR3 is 19 amino acids. The V and J ends lost 2 bases and 5 bases, in that order; junction bases with no gene match: 15. In DNA, the CDR3 is TGTGCCAGCAGTGAATTCCGTGGTCCGACTAGCGGGTACCACAATGAGCAGTTCTTC. It specifies CASSEFRGPTSGYHNEQFF.

This rearrangement joins TRBV19 to TRBJ1-4; a weak D match, TRBD1 (6 bases). The V end was cut by 3 bases, the J end by 8 bases, with 10 bases between. Germline CDR1 is LNHDA and CDR2 is SQIVND (reference sequence). The CDR3 is made up of 13 amino acids. CDR3 coding DNA: TGTGCCAGTAGTATTATTCAGGGGGAAAAACTGTTTTTT. Translating gives CASSIIQGEKLFF. The full variable domain, rest sourced from reference TRBV19 and TRBJ1-4, is DGGITQSPKYLFRKEGQNVTLSCEQNLNHDAMYWYRQDPGQGLRLIYYSQIVNDFQKGDIAEGYSVSREKKESFPLTVTSAQKNPTAFYLCASSIIQGEKLFFGSGTQLSVL.

This clone was recorded once. The chain uses TRBV7-6 and TRBJ2-3; D might be TRBD2 (6 bases). Germline lookup yields CDR1 SGHVS and CDR2 FNYEAQ. The ends were cut back, 2 bases at V and 0 bases at J, with 15 bases in the middle. CDR3 size: 17 residues. As DNA, the CDR3 is TGTGCCAGCAGCTTAACCCCCCGCGGGGCTAGCACAGATACGCAGTATTTT. It translates to CASSLTPRGASTDTQYF.

This clone was detected only a few times. J is TRBJ2-7 and V is TRBV6-4, with D possibly TRBD2 on 6 matching bases. Germline CDR1 and CDR2: MRHNA and SNTAGT. The CDR3 is 16 residues long. The V end lost 6 bases, the J end lost 4 bases, and 22 bases lay between the germline ends. CDR3 DNA: TGTGCCAGCAGCGATCGGACTACAGGACATGGGTACGAGCAGTACTTC. Its translation: CASSDRTTGHGYEQYF.

The rearrangement joins TRBV11-2 to TRBJ1-4; D might be TRBD1 (6 bases). V dropped 5 bases and J dropped 8 bases, with 15 bases sitting between them. CDR3 length: 14 residues. Germline V gene data show CDR1 as SGHAT and CDR2 as FQNNGV. In DNA form, the CDR3 reads TGTGCCAGCAGCAATAACAGGGTTAACGAAAAACTGTTTTTT. Amino acid sequence: CASSNNRVNEKLFF.

V and J are TRBV6-6 and TRBJ1-6; D is undetermined. This CDR3 is built from 12 residues. Germline V gives CDR1 MNHNY, CDR2 SVGAGI (reference sequence). V gave up 8 bases and J gave up 9 bases, with 11 bases separating them. CDR3 region: CASQAGFSPLHF. The DNA of the CDR3 is TGTGCCAGCCAGGCGGGGTTTTCACCCCTCCACTTT.